The following is a T cell receptor beta chain sequence with its context. Patients got ipilimumab 1 mg/kg beginning 14 to 28 days post-transplant. This entry belongs to a study of ipilimumab plus nivolumab after autologous stem cell transplantation. The wider study: The myeloma group: high-risk transplant-naive, or relapse within 3 years after first autologous transplant.

Sequenced by immunoSEQ multiplex PCR; TCRdb stores in-frame clones only, minus some. The sample holds about 40,000 clones, approximately 92% seen once. CDR1 is MNHEY, CDR2 SMNVEV, per germline (reference sequence). The CDR3 has 19 amino acids. V was shortened by 2 bases and J by 4 bases, with 24 bases between the two germline ends. This TCR derives from a male donor with multiple myeloma. This chain joins TRBV27 and TRBJ2-1; D assignment may be TRBD1 or TRBD2 (6 bases each). Sequences were derived from PBMCs, sampled in a trial of ipilimumab plus nivolumab as post-transplant consolidation. The CDR3 spells CASSLVGGHMLTPYNEQFF. The CDR3 bases are TGTGCCAGCAGTTTAGTCGGGGGACACATGCTTACCCCGTACAATGAGCAGTTCTTC.